The 16 T cell receptor beta chains reported below all come from one sample, sequenced in a study of T cell responses to AZD1222 COVID-19 vaccine. Sequencing used immunoSEQ multiplex PCR; TCRdb keeps in-frame clones, though not all of them. The table shows 100,000 to 120,000 clones, with about 94% occurring only once. The source was peripheral blood, collected 28 days after the second AZD1222 dose. The source is an adult who received the AZD1222 COVID-19 vaccine.

V is TRBV7-9 and J is TRBJ1-1; 7 bases fit TRBD1. Germline V gene lookup returns CDR1 SEHNR and CDR2 FQNEAQ (reference sequence). V lost 1 base, J lost 1 base, and 3 bases stayed unmatched. The CDR3 totals 15 residues. The CDR3 is CASSLVYRGNTEAFF. The DNA of the CDR3 is TGTGCCAGCAGCTTAGTCTACAGGGGGAACACTGAAGCTTTCTTT.

V usage is TRBV7-2 and J usage is TRBJ2-7; tentatively, D is TRBD1 (5 bases). The CDR3 is made up of 13 amino acids. The germline V gene encodes CDR1 SGHTA and CDR2 FQGNSA. V was pared by 8 bases and J by 6 bases, with 17 bases between. The CDR3 DNA follows: TGTGCCAGCCGGCCAGGGAACAACGGCGAGCAGTACTTC. Translating gives CASRPGNNGEQYF.

This sequence joins TRBV12-3 or TRBV12-4 and TRBJ2-3; no clear D gene. V was trimmed by 6 bases and J by 4 bases, leaving 8 bases between them. CDR3 length: 12 amino acids. This CDR3 reads CASSLNPDTQYF. The CDR3 bases are TGTGCCAGCAGCTTGAATCCAGATACGCAGTATTTT.

The gene calls are TRBV21-1 and TRBJ2-7; the table's D call TRBD2 went unverified against the DNA. TRBV21-1 is designated a pseudogene. This CDR3 has 15 residues. CDR3 residues: CASSKIAGEYYEQYF. The CDR3 nucleotides read TGTGCCAGCAGCAAAATAGCGGGAGAATACTACGAGCAGTACTTC.

The rearrangement uses TRBV19 and TRBJ1-6; no clear D. This CDR3 is built from 14 residues. V shed 10 bases and J shed 6 bases, with 16 bases lying between them. Per the germline V gene, CDR1 is LNHDA and CDR2 is SQIVND (reference sequence). The CDR3 sequence: CATSPGRINSPLHF. The CDR3 coding sequence is TGTGCCACTTCACCCGGCCGGATTAATTCACCCCTCCACTTT. The full variable domain, rest sourced from reference TRBV19 and TRBJ1-6, is DGGITQSPKYLFRKEGQNVTLSCEQNLNHDAMYWYRQDPGQGLRLIYYSQIVNDFQKGDIAEGYSVSREKKESFPLTVTSAQKNPTAFYLCATSPGRINSPLHFGNGTRLTVT.

The rearrangement uses TRBV6-5 and TRBJ1-6; 11 bases fit TRBD1. The CDR3 consists of 15 residues. The germline gives CDR1 MNHEY, CDR2 SVGAGI. The J segment lost 6 bases and the V segment lost 6 bases, leaving 4 bases of the junction unmatched. The CDR3 sequence: CASSAGTGGNSPLHF. The CDR3 DNA reads TGTGCCAGCAGCGCAGGGACAGGGGGTAATTCACCCCTCCACTTT.

This chain links TRBV4-1 with TRBJ2-7; D unresolved. This CDR3 is 16 amino acids long. V was clipped by 3 bases and J by 0 bases, with 15 bases between them. In germline, CDR1 is MGHRA, CDR2 YSYEKL. CDR3 DNA: TGCGCCAGCAGCCACCCACAAGGCAGGTTCTCCTACGAGCAGTACTTC. Its protein is CASSHPQGRFSYEQYF.

The chain employs TRBV5-8 and TRBJ1-2, with D uncertain. Germline assignment: CDR1 SGHTS and CDR2 YDEGEE. CDR3 length equals 10 residues. V gave up 4 bases and J gave up 8 bases, with 6 bases separating them. The CDR3 region is CASSPPGYTF. In DNA form, the CDR3 reads TGTGCCAGCAGCCCCCCAGGCTACACCTTC. Looking up the rest from reference TRBV5-8 and TRBJ1-2 gives the full variable domain: EAGVTQSPTHLIKTRGQQATLRCSPISGHTSVYWYQQALGLGLQFLLWYDEGEERNRGNFPPRFSGRQFPNYSSELNVNALELEDSALYLCASSPPGYTFGSGTRLTVV.

The rearrangement joins TRBV14 to TRBJ1-1, with 8 nucleotides matching TRBD1. The V gene end was trimmed by 2 bases and the J gene end by 0 bases; junction bases not matched to a gene: 8. The CDR3 covers 17 residues. Per the germline V gene, CDR1 is SGHDN and CDR2 is FVKESK. CDR3 coding DNA: TGTGCCAGCAGCCAACTTGGACAGGGACACATGAACACTGAAGCTTTCTTT. It specifies CASSQLGQGHMNTEAFF.

This chain links TRBV3-1 (or the pseudogene TRBV3-2) with TRBJ2-1; D might be TRBD2 (5 bases). Germline CDR1 and CDR2: LGHDT and YNNKEL (reference sequence). V was shortened by 7 bases and J by 11 bases, with 24 bases between the two germline ends. This CDR3 region has 15 residues. In DNA, the CDR3 is TGTGCCAGCAAAAAATCTCCTCCTGCCAGCGGAAAGCAGTTCTTC. Amino acid sequence: CASKKSPPASGKQFF.

This clone was found once. The DNA for the CDR3 is TGTGCCAGCTCGCGCCCCCCAGGATACCGGGACAGGGAGGAGAACACTGAAGCTTTCTTT. This encodes CASSRPPGYRDREENTEAFF. V gene TRBV21-1 combines with J gene TRBJ1-1; the table names TRBD1, a call not compared with the DNA. TRBV21-1 constitutes a pseudogene. CDR3 length: 20 residues.

The chain is built from TRBV13 and TRBJ2-1; D remains unclear. The germline gives CDR1 PRHDT, CDR2 FYEKMQ (reference sequence). CDR3 length equals 16 residues. V dropped 5 bases and J dropped 1 base, with 15 bases sitting between them. The CDR3 nucleotides are TGTGCCAGCAGCGGGCTGGCGGAGAGGTCCTACAATGAGCAGTTCTTC. Amino acids: CASSGLAERSYNEQFF.

This chain uses TRBV19 with TRBJ1-5, with D possibly matching TRBD1 (6 bases). Germline CDR1 is LNHDA and CDR2 is SQIVND (reference sequence). V lost 7 bases and J 6 bases, leaving 19 bases between the germline ends. The CDR3 loop spans 15 amino acids. In DNA form, the CDR3 reads TGTGCCAGTAAAGGGGTTACAGGGTCGAGTCAGCCCCAGCATTTT. Amino acids: CASKGVTGSSQPQHF.

The genes are TRBV19 and TRBJ1-1, with 7 bases identical to TRBD1. The CDR3 spans 15 residues. In germline, CDR1 is LNHDA, CDR2 SQIVND (reference sequence). The J segment lost 5 bases and the V segment lost 2 bases, leaving 8 bases of the junction unmatched. The CDR3 coding sequence is TGTGCCAGTAGTATATTGGGACAGAGGAAAACTGAAGCTTTCTTT. This encodes CASSILGQRKTEAFF.

V usage is TRBV21-1 and J usage is TRBJ2-1; the table's D call TRBD1 went unverified against the DNA. TRBV21-1 is assigned pseudogene status. The CDR3 runs to 16 residues. The CDR3 sequence: CASSKGPIESGNEQFF. In DNA form, the CDR3 reads TGTGCCAGCAGCAAAGGTCCAATCGAATCAGGGAATGAGCAGTTCTTC.

The chain has TRBV5-8 and TRBJ2-3; no clear D gene. Trimming cost V 3 bases and J 4 bases, with 9 bases left between them. Looked up from germline, CDR1 is SGHTS and CDR2 is YDEGEE. This CDR3 has 13 residues. The CDR3 DNA is TGTGCCAGCAGCTCGCTAAGGGCAGATACGCAGTATTTT. Its protein is CASSSLRADTQYF.